The sequence of this TCR beta chain was determined in a study of blood T cell repertoires in COVID-19. About the study: Sources were T cells, B-cell-depleted T cells, or PBMCs; the material itself was cDNA or gDNA.

CDR3 length: 17 amino acids. After removal of 4 bases from V and 5 bases from J, the junction contained 14 bases not matched to a gene. Per the germline V gene, CDR1 is SGHTA and CDR2 is FQGTGA. Per the authors' pipeline: Researchers report that nucleated cell counts were estimated from reference gene primer amplification. Only in-frame clones appear in the TCRdb table, and some are missing; sequencing was by immunoSEQ multiplex PCR. V, J and clone size were drawn from that table, and D and trimming were deduced from the DNA. The top ten clones hold 4.2% of a sample with roughly 280,000 clones, 80% to 85% of them seen once.

The genes are TRBV7-3 and TRBJ2-3; 8 positions match TRBD2. The clonotype originates from a man aged 55 to 69 with acute or convalescent COVID-19. Specimen: peripheral blood. As DNA, the CDR3 is TGTGCCAGCAGCTCCGTGGGGCTGCGGGAGGTGCAAGATACGCAGTATTTT. It is translated as CASSSVGLREVQDTQYF.